This TCR beta chain is drawn from a study of TIL therapy for anti-PD-1-resistant metastatic lung cancer. Time point noted: pre-treatment sample, taken before nivolumab and TIL therapy. The tumor samples were excised metastases, mostly pleural nodules or supraclavicular lymph nodes. Per the germline V gene, CDR1 is SGHDN and CDR2 is FVKESK. CDR3 size: 14 residues. V lost 5 bases and J lost 8, with 13 bases in between. The immunoSEQ assay was v3. Libraries were prepared by immunoSEQ multiplex PCR; TCRdb keeps only in-frame clonotypes and omits some of them. The sample holds approximately 87,000 clones, just over 65% seen once.

The chain is built from TRBV14 and TRBJ1-6; D gene unclear. The source of this sequence is a person aged 25 to 80 with non-small cell lung cancer. The starting material was tumor tissue, obtained at baseline. CDR3 in amino acids: CASSKKIRDSPLHF. As DNA, the CDR3 is TGTGCCAGCAGCAAAAAGATCCGGGATTCACCCCTCCACTTT.